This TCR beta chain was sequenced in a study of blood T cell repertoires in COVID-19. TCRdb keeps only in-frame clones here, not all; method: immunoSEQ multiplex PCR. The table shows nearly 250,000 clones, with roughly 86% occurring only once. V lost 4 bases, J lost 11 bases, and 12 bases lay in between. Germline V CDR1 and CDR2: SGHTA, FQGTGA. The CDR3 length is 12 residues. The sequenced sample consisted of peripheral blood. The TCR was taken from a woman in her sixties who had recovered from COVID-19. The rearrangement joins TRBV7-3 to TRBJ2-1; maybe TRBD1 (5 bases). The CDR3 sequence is CASSSPDRKQFF. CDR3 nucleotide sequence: TGTGCCAGCAGCTCCCCCGACAGAAAGCAGTTCTTC.